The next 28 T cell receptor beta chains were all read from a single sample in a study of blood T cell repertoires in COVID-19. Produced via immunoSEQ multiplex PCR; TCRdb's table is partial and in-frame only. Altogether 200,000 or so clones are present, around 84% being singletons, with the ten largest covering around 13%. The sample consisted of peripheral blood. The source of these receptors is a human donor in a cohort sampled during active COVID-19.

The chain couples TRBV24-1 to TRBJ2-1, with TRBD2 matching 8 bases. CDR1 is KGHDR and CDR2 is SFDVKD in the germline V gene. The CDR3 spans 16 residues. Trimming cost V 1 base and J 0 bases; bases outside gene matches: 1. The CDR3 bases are TGTGCCACCAGTGATTTACGGGGGGGCTCCTACAATGAGCAGTTCTTC. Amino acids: CATSDLRGGSYNEQFF.

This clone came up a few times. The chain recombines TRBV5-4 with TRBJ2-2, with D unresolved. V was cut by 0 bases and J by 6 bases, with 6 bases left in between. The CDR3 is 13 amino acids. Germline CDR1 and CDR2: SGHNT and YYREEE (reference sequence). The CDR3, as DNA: TGTGCCAGCAGCTTGGACTTAGCCGGGGAGCTGTTTTTT. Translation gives CASSLDLAGELFF.

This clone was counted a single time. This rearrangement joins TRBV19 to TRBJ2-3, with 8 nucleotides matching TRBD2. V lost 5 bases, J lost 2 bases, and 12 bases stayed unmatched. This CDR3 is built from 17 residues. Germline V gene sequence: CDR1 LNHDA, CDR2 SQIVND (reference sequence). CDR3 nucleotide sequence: TGTGCCAGTAGTCCGCTAGCGGGCCGTACCTACACAGATACGCAGTATTTT. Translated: CASSPLAGRTYTDTQYF.

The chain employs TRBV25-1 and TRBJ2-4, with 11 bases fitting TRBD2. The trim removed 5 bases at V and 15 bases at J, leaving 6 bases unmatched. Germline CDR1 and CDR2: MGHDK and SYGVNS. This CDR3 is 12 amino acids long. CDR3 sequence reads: CASSSTSGIGYF. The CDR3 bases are TGTGCCAGCAGTTCGACTAGCGGGATAGGGTACTTC.

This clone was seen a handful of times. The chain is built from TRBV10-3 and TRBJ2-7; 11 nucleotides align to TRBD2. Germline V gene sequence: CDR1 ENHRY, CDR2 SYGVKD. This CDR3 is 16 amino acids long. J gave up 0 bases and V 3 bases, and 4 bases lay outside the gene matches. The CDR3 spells CAISDPTSGSSYEQYF. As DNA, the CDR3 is TGTGCCATCAGTGATCCTACTAGCGGGAGCTCCTACGAGCAGTACTTC.

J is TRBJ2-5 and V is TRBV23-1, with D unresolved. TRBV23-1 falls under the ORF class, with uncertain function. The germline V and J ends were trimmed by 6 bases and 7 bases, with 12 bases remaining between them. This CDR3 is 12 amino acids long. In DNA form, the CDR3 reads TGCGCCAGCAGCCCTATACCTAGGACCCAGTACTTC. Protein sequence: CASSPIPRTQYF.

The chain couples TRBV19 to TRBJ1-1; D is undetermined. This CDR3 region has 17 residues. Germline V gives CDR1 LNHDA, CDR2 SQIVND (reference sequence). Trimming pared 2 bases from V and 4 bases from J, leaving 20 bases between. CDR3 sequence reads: CASSIPGTSQGSTEAFF. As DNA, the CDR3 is TGTGCCAGTAGTATACCAGGTACAAGCCAAGGTAGCACTGAAGCTTTCTTT.

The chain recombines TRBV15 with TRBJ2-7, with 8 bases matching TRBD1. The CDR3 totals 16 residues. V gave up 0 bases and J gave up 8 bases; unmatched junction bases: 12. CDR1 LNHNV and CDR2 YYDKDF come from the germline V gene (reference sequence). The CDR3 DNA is TGTGCCACCAGCAGAGATGGGGACAGGCCCCTGGGGAAGCAGTACTTC. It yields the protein CATSRDGDRPLGKQYF.

CDR3 sequence reads: CASSFYSTYEQYF. The CDR3 DNA follows: TGTGCCAGCAGTTTCTACAGCACCTACGAGCAGTACTTC. The chain carries TRBV28 and TRBJ2-7; D unresolved. The germline V gene has CDR1 MDHEN and CDR2 SYDVKM. V lost 3 bases to trimming and J lost 2 bases, with 8 bases between them. The CDR3 is 13 residues long.

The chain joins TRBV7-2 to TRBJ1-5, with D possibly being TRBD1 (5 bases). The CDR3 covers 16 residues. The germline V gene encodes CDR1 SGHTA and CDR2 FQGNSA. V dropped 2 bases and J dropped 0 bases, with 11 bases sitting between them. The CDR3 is CASSLSSGNSNQPQHF. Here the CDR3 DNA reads TGTGCCAGCAGCTTATCGTCAGGGAATAGCAATCAGCCCCAGCATTTT.

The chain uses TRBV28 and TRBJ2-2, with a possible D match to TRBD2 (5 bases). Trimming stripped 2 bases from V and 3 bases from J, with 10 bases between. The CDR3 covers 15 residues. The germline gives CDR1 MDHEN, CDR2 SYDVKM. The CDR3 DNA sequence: TGTGCCAGCAGTTTACCGGGAACGGACACCGGGGAGCTGTTTTTT. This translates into CASSLPGTDTGELFF.

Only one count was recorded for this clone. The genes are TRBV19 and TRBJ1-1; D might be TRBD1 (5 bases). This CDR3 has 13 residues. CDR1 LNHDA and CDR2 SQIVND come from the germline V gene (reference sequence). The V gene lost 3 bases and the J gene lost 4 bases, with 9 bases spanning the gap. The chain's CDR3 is CASSILGRTEAFF. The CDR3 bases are TGTGCCAGTAGTATCCTGGGGCGCACTGAAGCTTTCTTT.

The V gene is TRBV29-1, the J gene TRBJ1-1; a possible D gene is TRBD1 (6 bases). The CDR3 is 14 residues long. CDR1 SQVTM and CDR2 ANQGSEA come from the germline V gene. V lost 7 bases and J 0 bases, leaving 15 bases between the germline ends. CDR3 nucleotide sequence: TGCAGCGCCGTGCCCCAGGGGATGAACACTGAAGCTTTCTTT. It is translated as CSAVPQGMNTEAFF.

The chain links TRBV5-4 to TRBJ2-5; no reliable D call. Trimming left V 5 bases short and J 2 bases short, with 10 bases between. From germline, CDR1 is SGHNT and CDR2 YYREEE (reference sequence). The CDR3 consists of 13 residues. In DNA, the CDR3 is TGTGCCAGCAGTTCTCCCCCGCAAGAGACCCAGTACTTC. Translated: CASSSPPQETQYF.

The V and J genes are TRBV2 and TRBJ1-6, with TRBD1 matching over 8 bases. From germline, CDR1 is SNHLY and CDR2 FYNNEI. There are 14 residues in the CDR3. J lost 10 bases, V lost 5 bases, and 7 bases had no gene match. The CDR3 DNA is TGTGCCAGCAGTCGACAGGGGATAGGGTCACCCCTCCACTTT. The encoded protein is CASSRQGIGSPLHF. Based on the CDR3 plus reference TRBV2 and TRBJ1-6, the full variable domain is EPEVTQTPSHQVTQMGQEVILRCVPISNHLYFYWYRQILGQKVEFLVSFYNNEISEKSEIFDDQFSVERPDGSNFTLKIRSTKLEDSAMYFCASSRQGIGSPLHFGNGTRLTVT.

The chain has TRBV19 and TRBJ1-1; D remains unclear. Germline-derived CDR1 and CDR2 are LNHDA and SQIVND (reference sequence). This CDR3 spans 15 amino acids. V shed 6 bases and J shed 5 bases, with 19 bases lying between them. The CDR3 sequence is CASSISRAAGTEAFF. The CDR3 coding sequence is TGTGCCAGTAGCATCTCTCGGGCGGCGGGTACTGAAGCTTTCTTT.

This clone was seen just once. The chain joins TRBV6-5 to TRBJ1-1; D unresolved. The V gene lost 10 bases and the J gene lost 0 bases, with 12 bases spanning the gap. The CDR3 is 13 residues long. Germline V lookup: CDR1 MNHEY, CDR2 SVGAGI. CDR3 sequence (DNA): TGTGCCACCGTTCGGGAAGTGAACACTGAAGCTTTCTTT. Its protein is CATVREVNTEAFF.

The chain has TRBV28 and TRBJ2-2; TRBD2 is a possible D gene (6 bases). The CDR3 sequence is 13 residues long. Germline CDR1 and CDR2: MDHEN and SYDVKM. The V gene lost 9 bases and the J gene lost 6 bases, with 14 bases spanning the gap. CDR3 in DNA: TGTGCCAGTGCATTGGGACTTTCCGGGGAGCTGTTTTTT. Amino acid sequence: CASALGLSGELFF.

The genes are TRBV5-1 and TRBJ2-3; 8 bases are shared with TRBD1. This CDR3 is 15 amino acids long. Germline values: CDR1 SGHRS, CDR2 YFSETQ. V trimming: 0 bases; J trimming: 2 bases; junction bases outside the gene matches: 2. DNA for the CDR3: TGCGCCAGCAGCTTGGAGACAGGGGACACAGATACGCAGTATTTT. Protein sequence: CASSLETGDTDTQYF.

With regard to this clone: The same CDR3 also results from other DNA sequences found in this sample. CDR3 nucleotides: TGTGCCAGCAGCTTATTTGTGGGAGGTGAAGAGACCCAGTACTTC. It codes for CASSLFVGGEETQYF. The V and J genes are TRBV7-6 and TRBJ2-5, with D possibly TRBD2 on 6 matching bases. V was pared by 2 bases and J by 3 bases, with 13 bases between. The CDR3 sequence is 15 residues long. Germline V lookup: CDR1 SGHVS, CDR2 FNYEAQ.

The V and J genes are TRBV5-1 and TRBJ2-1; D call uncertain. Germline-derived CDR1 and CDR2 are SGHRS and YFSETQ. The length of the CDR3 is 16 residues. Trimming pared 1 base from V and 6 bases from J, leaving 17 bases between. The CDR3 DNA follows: TGCGCCAGCAGCTTGCCCTTAGCTGCCCCGGGCAATGAGCAGTTCTTC. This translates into CASSLPLAAPGNEQFF.

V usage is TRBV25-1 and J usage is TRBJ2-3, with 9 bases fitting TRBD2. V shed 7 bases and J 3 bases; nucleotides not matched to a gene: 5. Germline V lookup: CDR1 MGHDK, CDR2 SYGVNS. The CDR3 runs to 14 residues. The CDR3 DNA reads TGTGCCAGCACCATAGCGGGAGTGACAGATACGCAGTATTTT. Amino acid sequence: CASTIAGVTDTQYF.

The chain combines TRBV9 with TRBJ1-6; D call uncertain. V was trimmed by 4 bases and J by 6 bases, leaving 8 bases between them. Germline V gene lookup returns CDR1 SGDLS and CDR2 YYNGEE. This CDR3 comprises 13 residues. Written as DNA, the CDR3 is TGTGCCAGCAGCCCCCATGTTAATTCACCCCTCCACTTT. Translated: CASSPHVNSPLHF.

The CDR3 region is CAWKEGIAYNSPLHF. Here the CDR3 DNA reads TGTGCCTGGAAGGAGGGTATCGCCTATAATTCACCCCTCCACTTT. This chain joins TRBV30 and TRBJ1-6, with D unclear. With 4 bases removed from V and 2 bases from J, the gap between germline ends came to 12 bases. Germline CDR1 reads GTSNPN; CDR2 reads SVGIG (reference sequence). The CDR3 has 15 amino acids.

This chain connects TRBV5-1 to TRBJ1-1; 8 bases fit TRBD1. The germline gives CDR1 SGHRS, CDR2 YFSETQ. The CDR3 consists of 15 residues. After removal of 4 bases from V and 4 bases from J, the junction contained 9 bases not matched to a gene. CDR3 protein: CASSRETQGGTEAFF. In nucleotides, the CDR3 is TGCGCCAGCAGCCGGGAGACACAGGGGGGCACTGAAGCTTTCTTT.

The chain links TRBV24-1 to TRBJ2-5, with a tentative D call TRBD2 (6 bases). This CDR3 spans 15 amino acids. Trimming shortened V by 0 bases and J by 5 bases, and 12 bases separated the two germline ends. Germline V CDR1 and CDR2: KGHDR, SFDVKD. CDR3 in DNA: TGTGCCACCAGTGATTTGGGGGGGAGGACCGAGACCCAGTACTTC. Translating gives CATSDLGGRTETQYF.

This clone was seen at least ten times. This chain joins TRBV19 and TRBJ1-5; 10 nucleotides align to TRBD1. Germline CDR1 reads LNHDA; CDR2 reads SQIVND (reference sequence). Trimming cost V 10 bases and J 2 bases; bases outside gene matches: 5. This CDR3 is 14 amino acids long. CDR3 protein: CATAGTGGNQPQHF. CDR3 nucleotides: TGTGCCACGGCGGGGACAGGGGGCAATCAGCCCCAGCATTTT.

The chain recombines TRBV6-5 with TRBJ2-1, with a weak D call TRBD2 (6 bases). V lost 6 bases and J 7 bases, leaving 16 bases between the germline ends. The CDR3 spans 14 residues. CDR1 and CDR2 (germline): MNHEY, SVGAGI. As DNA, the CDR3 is TGTGCCAGCAGGGGACTGGGGGGTGGGAATGAGCAGTTCTTC. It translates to CASRGLGGGNEQFF.